This TCR beta chain was captured by sequencing in a study of spatial heterogeneity in lung cancer. By sample fraction, this clonotype is medium-sized (0.01 to 0.1%). Its matching antigen is unknown. The junction departs from germline at one end; a sequencing error may be responsible. The CDR3 is 9 amino acids. The time point denotes: sample taken at primary tumor resection. Sequencing of whole RNA from tumor, nontumor lung or frozen PBMC involved no sorting. TCRdb re-called the 5' RACE reads through MiXCR, storing one row per CDR3 protein. The sample lists about 21,000 distinct CDR3 sequences, around 4.3% occurring once. The study's findings and limits: Relative to follow-up, resection was when ubiquitous expanded tumor TCRs appeared more in blood.

This TCR was recovered from a male donor with early-stage non-small cell lung cancer. Sequences were derived from PBMCs, sampled at surgery. The rearrangement joins TRBV23-1 to TRBJ1-4; no firm D call. TRBV23-1 carries the ORF label, with uncertain function. The CDR3 nucleotides read TGCGCCAGCAGTCAATCAGAGGACTTT. Translated, it gives CASSQSEDF.